The rows below give T cell receptor beta chains drawn from one sample of a study of T cells in Graves' hyperthyroidism and ophthalmopathy. From the multiplex PCR reads, TCRdb called clonotypes with MiXCR, one entry per CDR3 protein. Seen here are about 500,000 distinct CDR3 sequences, roughly a sixth observed once, and the top ten hold 25% to 35%. The sequencing input was blood. The receptor set was obtained from a woman aged 25 to 39 with Graves' ophthalmopathy. Each CDR3 is given with its conserved first and last residue. D genes are given only for firm matches. A clone size is listed for some rows: how often the clone was seen (once, few, many), or a class if it is expanded.

D gene	J gene	clone size	V gene	CDR3 DNA	CDR3 protein
NA	TRBJ1-6	many	TRBV11-2	TGTGCCAGCAGCTTAGAAACGGGGGGGACTAAACCCCTCCACTTT	CASSLETGGTKPLHF
NA	TRBJ2-5	few	TRBV6-1	TGTGCCAGCAGTTCTGAGACCCAGTACTTC	CASSSETQYF
NA	TRBJ1-5	many	TRBV20-1	TGCAGTGTGAGACGGGATAGCAATCAGCCCCAGCATTTT	CSVRRDSNQPQHF
NA	TRBJ1-5	NA	TRBV6-4	TGTGCCAGCAGCGCGGATAGCAATCAGCCCCAGCATTTT	CASSADSNQPQHF
TRBD2	TRBJ2-7	many	TRBV11-2	TGTGCCAGCAGCCAAGCGGGGCGGCACTACGAGCAGTACTTC	CASSQAGRHYEQYF
TRBD1	TRBJ2-5	many	TRBV18	TGTGCCAGCTCACCTCTGGACAGGACCGTACAAGAGACCCAGTACTTC	CASSPLDRTVQETQYF
NA	TRBJ2-7	NA	TRBV12-3/TRBV12-4	TGTGCCAGCGTCCCCTTTGGCGAGCAGTACTTC	CASVPFGEQYF
NA	TRBJ1-5	many	TRBV20-1	TGCAGTGCTCGGGTGGAGGCTAGCAATCAGCCCCAGCATTTT	CSARVEASNQPQHF
NA	TRBJ1-4	many	TRBV6-2/TRBV6-3	TGTGCCAGCAGTTACCTCCAGGGTGGCGAAAAACTGTTTTTT	CASSYLQGGEKLFF
TRBD2	TRBJ2-2	few	TRBV30	TGTGCCTGGAGTGTCGTGGCGGGGGCCGGGGAGCTGTTTTTT	CAWSVVAGAGELFF
NA	TRBJ2-1	few	TRBV10-3	TGTGCCATCAGAGACAAAGGAGACAATGAGCAGTTCTTC	CAIRDKGDNEQFF
TRBD2	TRBJ2-7	many	TRBV5-1	TGCGCCAGCAGCATCCGGACTAGCAGCTCCTACGAGCAGTACTTC	CASSIRTSSSYEQYF
NA	TRBJ2-7	many	TRBV20-1	TGCAGTGCTAGAGCCCCCCCGACTAGTGGGTCATACGAGCAGTACTTC	CSARAPPTSGSYEQYF
NA	TRBJ2-7	NA	TRBV6-2/TRBV6-3	TGTGCCAGCAGTTACTCATCAACCTACGAGCAGTACTTC	CASSYSSTYEQYF
TRBD1	TRBJ2-7	NA	TRBV5-1	TGCGCCAGCAGCCCCGAGGGACAGGGGGAGCAGTACTTC	CASSPEGQGEQYF
NA	TRBJ2-7	few	TRBV5-5	TGTGCCAGCAAACCCGCCATGGGGTCCTACGAGCAGTACTTC	CASKPAMGSYEQYF
TRBD1	TRBJ1-1	many	TRBV3-1	TGTGCCAGCAGCCAATTAATCGACAGGGATGAAGCTTTCTTT	CASSQLIDRDEAFF
NA	TRBJ2-7	few	TRBV9	TGTGCCAGCGGCGTAGCCGGGGATAGGGCCTACGAGCAGTACTTC	CASGVAGDRAYEQYF
NA	TRBJ2-1	NA	TRBV24-1	TGTGCCACCAGTGATTTGGAGGGGGGCCTCAATGAGCAGTTCTTC	CATSDLEGGLNEQFF
NA	TRBJ2-7	NA	TRBV11-2	TGTACCAGCAGCTCCCGTCCAATCTACGAGCAGTACTTC	CTSSSRPIYEQYF
NA	TRBJ2-1	many	TRBV5-1	TGCGCCAGTCGGGTGATACGGGGGAGGTCCTCCTACAATGAGCAGTTCTTC	CASRVIRGRSSYNEQFF
NA	TRBJ2-1	many	TRBV3-1	TGTGCCAGCAGCCAAAGCTCCTACAATGAGCAGTTCTTC	CASSQSSYNEQFF
NA	TRBJ1-6	NA	TRBV20-1	TGCAGTGCCCAGGGTATCTCGGATTCACCCCTCCACTTT	CSAQGISDSPLHF
NA	TRBJ2-1	many	TRBV5-1	TGCGCCAGCAGAATTGATTGGCGGAACTCCTACAATGAGCAGTTCTTC	CASRIDWRNSYNEQFF
TRBD1	TRBJ2-3	NA	TRBV2	TGTGCCATGCTACAGGGGGCATCGTTGGATACGCAGTATTTT	CAMLQGASLDTQYF
NA	TRBJ2-1	NA	TRBV3-2	TGTGCCAGCAGCCAAGAACGAGATGGGCCCAATGAGCAGTTCTTC	CASSQERDGPNEQFF
TRBD2	TRBJ2-1	NA	TRBV27	TGTGCCAGCTCCTCCGGGACTAGCTGGTACGAGCAGTTCTTC	CASSSGTSWYEQFF
TRBD1	TRBJ1-1	few	TRBV5-1	TGCGCCAGCAGCGGGACAGGGGAGAACACTGAAGCTTTCTTT	CASSGTGENTEAFF
NA	TRBJ2-2	few	TRBV3-1	TGTGCCAGCAGCCAAGACGATCGGGGCCACACCGGGGAGCTGTTTTTT	CASSQDDRGHTGELFF
TRBD2	TRBJ2-1	NA	TRBV6-1	TGTGCCAGCAGCCCGACTAGCACTGAGCAGTTCTTC	CASSPTSTEQFF
NA	TRBJ2-5	few	TRBV7-2	TGTGCCAGCAGCTTTAATACCCGAGAGACCCAGTACTTC	CASSFNTRETQYF
NA	TRBJ2-5	many	TRBV6-1	TGTGCCAGCAGTTCCGACTCGGAGCCAGAGACCCAGTACTTC	CASSSDSEPETQYF
NA	TRBJ1-2	many	TRBV3-1	TGTGCCAGCAGCCAACGGGATAACTATGGCTACACCTTC	CASSQRDNYGYTF
NA	TRBJ2-7	many	TRBV28	TGTGCCAGCAGTCCGAGTGGGGGCCACGAGCAGTACTTC	CASSPSGGHEQYF
NA	TRBJ1-3	NA	TRBV7-8	TGTGCCAGCAGCGTCCGGGACACTCTCTCTGGAAACACCATATATTTT	CASSVRDTLSGNTIYF
NA	TRBJ2-5	many	TRBV30	TGTGCCTGGAGTGTACCCGGACAACGTCGAAAGACCCAGTACTTC	CAWSVPGQRRKTQYF
TRBD1	TRBJ2-7	few	TRBV27	TGTGCCAGCAGCTTCGACAGGGGGTGGTCCTACGAGCAGTATTTC	CASSFDRGWSYEQYF
NA	TRBJ2-7	many	TRBV20-1	TGCAGTGCTGGGTCTGTAGTAGCTGGCTCCTACGAGCAGTACTTC	CSAGSVVAGSYEQYF
NA	TRBJ2-5	NA	TRBV5-6	TGTGCCAGCAGCCAGACAGTTGGGCAAGAGACCCAGTACTTC	CASSQTVGQETQYF
NA	TRBJ1-4	few	TRBV7-2	TGTGCCAGCAGCTTAGCGGGGACCCCGATTAATGAAAAACTGTTTTTT	CASSLAGTPINEKLFF
NA	TRBJ2-1	many	TRBV2	TGTGCCAGCAGTGAATACAGGGCGAACTACAATGAGCAGTTCTTC	CASSEYRANYNEQFF
NA	TRBJ2-2	few	TRBV28	TGTGCCAGCAGTTTACCGGGACTTCAGAACACCGGGGAGCTGTTTTTT	CASSLPGLQNTGELFF
TRBD2	TRBJ2-3	many	TRBV11-2	TGTGCCAGCAGCCCAACCTATGGACTAGCGGGAGTCCCAGATACGCAGTATTTT	CASSPTYGLAGVPDTQYF
TRBD2	TRBJ2-3	few	TRBV27	TGTGCCAGCAGTAAAATAGCGGGAGCGTCGCAGTATTTT	CASSKIAGASQYF
TRBD2	TRBJ2-1	many	TRBV7-9	TGTGCCAGCAGCTCAACCGGGACTAGCGGAACAATGACGCAGTTCTTC	CASSSTGTSGTMTQFF
TRBD1	TRBJ1-5	many	TRBV6-2/TRBV6-3	TGTGCCAGCAGTTACAAAGGATATGCCGGGACAGAACAGCCCCAGCATTTT	CASSYKGYAGTEQPQHF
TRBD2	TRBJ2-5	NA	TRBV6-2/TRBV6-3	TGTGCCAGCAGTTACGGGAGGGGTCGAATAGAGACCCAGTACTTC	CASSYGRGRIETQYF
NA	TRBJ2-3	few	TRBV14	TGTGCCAGCAGTTCACTAGACCACACAGATACGCAGTATTTT	CASSSLDHTDTQYF
TRBD2	TRBJ2-3	many	TRBV28	TGTGCCAGCAGTTTATTTGTTAGCGGGCTTGCAGATACGCAGTATTTT	CASSLFVSGLADTQYF
NA	TRBJ2-7	many	TRBV7-2	TGTGCCAGCAGCCCTAGAGCGGTCTTCAACTACGAGCAGTACTTC	CASSPRAVFNYEQYF
NA	TRBJ1-2	many	TRBV11-2	TGTGCCAGCAGCCCCCTCAGCGTCTATGGCTACACCTTC	CASSPLSVYGYTF
NA	TRBJ2-3	many	TRBV20-1	TGCAGTGCTATCTGGACCCACACAGATACGCAGTATTTT	CSAIWTHTDTQYF
TRBD2	TRBJ2-7	NA	TRBV29-1	TGCAGCGTTGAAAAACGACTAGCGGGAGAATACGAGCAGTACTTC	CSVEKRLAGEYEQYF
TRBD1	TRBJ1-6	NA	TRBV12-3/TRBV12-4	TGTGCCAGCACTAAAGGACAGGGCTCCTATAATTCACCCCTCCACTTT	CASTKGQGSYNSPLHF
TRBD1	TRBJ2-2	many	TRBV28	TGTGCCAGCAGTTTATTGCAGGGGGCTAACACCGGGGAGCTGTTTTTT	CASSLLQGANTGELFF